This TCR beta chain was identified in a study of PD-1 blockade in classical Hodgkin lymphoma. Study-wide points: There remain no defined causes for the repertoire differences, which possibly reflect disease activity or prior therapy. CD8+ TCR diversity did not rise significantly by C4D1, unlike CD4+.

The time point is: cycle 4 day 1 (C4D1), after more than five weeks of nivolumab. After autologous stem cell transplantation all patients relapsed, and prior brentuximab vedotin exposure differed between cohorts. Thawed PBMCs underwent magnetic negative selection to obtain purified CD8+ T cells. Each best response was a complete response, a partial response or progressive disease. This CDR3 is built from 15 residues. Unmatched junction bases numbered 3, after V lost 2 bases and J lost 4 bases. The germline V gene encodes CDR1 SGHDT and CDR2 YYEEEE. Comments on this clone: Its antigen is currently unknown.

Produced via immunoSEQ multiplex PCR; TCRdb's table is partial and in-frame only. Of thousands of clones in the sample, about 71% are singletons; the top ten hold approximately 25%. The sequenced sample was CD8+ T cells from blood, obtained before the fourth cycle of nivolumab. V and J are TRBV5-6 and TRBJ2-1, with TRBD2 matching 10 bases. The TCR comes from a human donor with classical Hodgkin lymphoma. The DNA of the CDR3 is TGTGCCAGCAGCTTCGGGACTAGCGTTTACAATGAGCAGTTCTTC. Protein sequence: CASSFGTSVYNEQFF. Based on the CDR3 plus reference TRBV5-6 and TRBJ2-1, the full variable domain is DAGVTQSPTHLIKTRGQQVTLRCSPKSGHDTVSWYQQALGQGPQFIFQYYEEEERQRGNFPDRFSGHQFPNYSSELNVNALLLGDSALYLCASSFGTSVYNEQFFGPGTRLTVL.